This entry lists 21 T cell receptor beta chains sequenced from one sample in a study of T cells of healthy individuals. TCRdb re-called the 5' RACE reads through MiXCR, storing one row per CDR3 protein. The sample includes around 63,000 distinct CDR3 sequences, around 15% of them seen just once. These receptors all stem from a human donor in good health.

This clonotype was counted ten times or more. The CDR3 nucleotides are TGTGCCACCTCAGCGGGAGTCGGCACAGATACGCAGTATTTT. This sequence encodes CATSAGVGTDTQYF. The J gene is TRBJ2-3, the V gene TRBV24-1; 8 bases match TRBD2. CDR3 length: 14 amino acids. V lost 9 bases to trimming and J lost 1 base; unmatched junction nucleotides: 5. Germline loops: CDR1 KGHDR, CDR2 SFDVKD.

This clonotype appeared a few times. J is TRBJ2-5 and V is TRBV5-1; 11 bases agree with TRBD2. Germline values: CDR1 SGHRS, CDR2 YFSETQ. This CDR3 has 16 residues. V shed 5 bases, J shed 2 bases, and the junction held 8 bases outside the gene matches. CDR3 loop: CASSPTSGVTQETQYF. The CDR3 DNA sequence: TGCGCCAGCAGTCCGACTAGCGGGGTCACTCAAGAGACCCAGTACTTC.

This clonotype was recorded a few times. The chain joins TRBV28 to TRBJ1-5; D may be TRBD1 (5 bases). Germline V lookup: CDR1 MDHEN, CDR2 SYDVKM. CDR3 length: 13 amino acids. The germline V and J ends were trimmed by 6 bases and 2 bases, with 8 bases remaining between them. CDR3: CASSEGGNQPQHF. DNA of the CDR3: TGTGCCAGCAGCGAAGGGGGCAATCAGCCCCAGCATTTT.

This clonotype was observed at least ten times. This rearrangement joins TRBV3-1 to TRBJ1-1, with 7 bases identical to TRBD1. Trimming removed 0 bases from V and 0 bases from J; junction bases left unmatched: 7. CDR1 is LGHDT, CDR2 YNNKEL, per germline (reference sequence). The CDR3 consists of 17 residues. In nucleotides, the CDR3 is TGTGCCAGCAGCCAAGATCTTCCACAGGGGTTGAACACTGAAGCTTTCTTT. Its translation: CASSQDLPQGLNTEAFF.

Worth noting for this clonotype: One base away lies a much larger clone, so this may be a sequencing read error. The chain carries TRBV10-2 and TRBJ1-2; D gene uncertain. Germline CDR1 is WSHSY and CDR2 is SAAADI. The CDR3 loop spans 13 amino acids. CDR3 loop: CSSSVTANYGYTF. In DNA, the CDR3 is TGCTCCAGCAGTGTTACAGCCAACTATGGCTACACCTTC.

The chain recombines TRBV20-1 with TRBJ1-2; D is possibly TRBD1 (6 bases). The V end lost 3 bases, the J end lost 0 bases, and 11 bases lay between the germline ends. Germline CDR1 DFQATT, CDR2 SNEGSKA (reference sequence). The CDR3 sequence is 14 residues long. CDR3 region: CSARTGHANYGYTF. The DNA of the CDR3 is TGCAGTGCTAGGACGGGACATGCTAACTATGGCTACACCTTC.

The V gene is TRBV4-1, the J gene TRBJ1-1; perhaps TRBD1 as D (6 bases). This CDR3 comprises 15 residues. Trimming pared 3 bases from V and 1 base from J, leaving 12 bases between. Germline V CDR1 and CDR2: MGHRA, YSYEKL. CDR3 amino acids: CASSQVDRRNTEAFF. For the CDR3, the DNA is TGCGCCAGCAGCCAGGTGGACAGACGGAACACTGAAGCTTTCTTT.

This CDR3 reads CASSDSDYTGELFF. CDR3 DNA sequence: TGTGCCAGCAGTGACTCGGACTACACCGGGGAGCTGTTTTTT. V is TRBV6-4 and J is TRBJ2-2; a possible D gene is TRBD2 (5 bases). Trimming left V 0 bases short and J 3 bases short, with 5 bases between. The germline V gene has CDR1 MRHNA and CDR2 SNTAGT. The CDR3 loop spans 14 amino acids.

This clonotype was counted at least ten times. This sequence joins TRBV27 and TRBJ1-5; D call uncertain. Germline V gene lookup returns CDR1 MNHEY and CDR2 SMNVEV (reference sequence). V lost 0 bases to trimming and J lost 2 bases, with 5 bases between them. The length of the CDR3 is 14 residues. This CDR3 reads CASSLSIGNQPQHF. CDR3 DNA: TGTGCCAGCAGTTTATCGATTGGCAATCAGCCCCAGCATTTT.

The rearrangement joins TRBV11-2 to TRBJ1-1, with D possibly matching TRBD1 (6 bases). V was pared by 5 bases and J by 4 bases, with 20 bases between. Germline V gene sequence: CDR1 SGHAT, CDR2 FQNNGV. The CDR3 sequence is 16 residues long. DNA for the CDR3: TGTGCCAGCAGCCTAGGGCGGGGAGGGGGGAGCACTGAAGCTTTCTTT. This sequence encodes CASSLGRGGGSTEAFF.

V usage is TRBV20-1 and J usage is TRBJ2-5, with 10 bases matching TRBD2. Per the germline V gene, CDR1 is DFQATT and CDR2 is SNEGSKA (reference sequence). This CDR3 comprises 13 residues. The V gene end was trimmed by 6 bases and the J gene end by 4 bases; junction bases not matched to a gene: 5. CDR3 sequence: CSAYASGRETQYF. Here the CDR3 DNA reads TGCAGTGCCTATGCTAGCGGGAGAGAGACCCAGTACTTC.

The J gene is TRBJ2-3, the V gene TRBV28; 8 positions agree with TRBD1. Per germline, CDR1 MDHEN and CDR2 SYDVKM. CDR3 size: 12 residues. With V trimmed by 4 bases and J by 11 bases, 5 bases remained unmatched. The CDR3 bases are TGTGCCAGCAGTTCCAGGGGGCGAGGGCAGTATTTT. Amino acids: CASSSRGRGQYF.

There are many counts of this clonotype. The chain couples TRBV5-1 to TRBJ2-3, with a tentative D call TRBD2 (6 bases). From germline, CDR1 is SGHRS and CDR2 YFSETQ. Trimming removed 5 bases at V and 7 bases at J, with 20 bases between. The CDR3 length is 15 residues. As DNA, the CDR3 is TGCGCCAGCAGGAGGGACTCGACACTCCCGAATACGCAGTATTTT. Protein sequence: CASRRDSTLPNTQYF.

In this sample, this clonotype turned up many times. The CDR3 loop reads CASSRTPSNEKLFF. The DNA for the CDR3 is TGTGCCAGCAGCAGGACGCCTTCTAATGAAAAACTGTTTTTT. The rearrangement joins TRBV7-9 to TRBJ1-4, with no clear D. Trimming cost V 5 bases and J 3 bases, with 10 bases left between them. CDR3 length: 14 amino acids. The germline V gene encodes CDR1 SEHNR and CDR2 FQNEAQ (reference sequence).

This clonotype has just a few counts. The rearrangement uses TRBV2 and TRBJ2-1; D ambiguous. Trimming pared 6 bases from V and 1 base from J, leaving 13 bases between. The CDR3 length is 15 residues. CDR1 and CDR2 (germline): SNHLY, FYNNEI. The CDR3 nucleotides are TGTGCCAGCAGCGGGTCCTTCGGGTCCTACAATGAGCAGTTCTTC. Its protein product is CASSGSFGSYNEQFF.

The chain joins TRBV4-2 to TRBJ1-2, with 11 bases that match TRBD1. With 1 base clipped from V and 8 bases from J, the junction kept 6 bases outside the gene matches. Per the germline V gene, CDR1 is LGHNA and CDR2 is YNFKEQ. This CDR3 is 15 amino acids long. The CDR3 reads CASSQAGTGGRGYTF. The DNA of the CDR3 is TGTGCCAGCAGCCAAGCGGGGACAGGGGGGAGAGGCTACACCTTC.

This clonotype was seen ten or more times. The gene calls are TRBV7-9 and TRBJ1-2, with a tentative D call TRBD1 (6 bases). Per germline, CDR1 SEHNR and CDR2 FQNEAQ (reference sequence). The V end lost 3 bases, the J end lost 6 bases, and 8 bases lay between the germline ends. This CDR3 comprises 12 residues. The CDR3 region is CASSLGGNGYTF. The CDR3 DNA sequence: TGTGCCAGCAGCTTGGGGGGCAATGGCTACACCTTC.

The rearrangement joins TRBV20-1 to TRBJ2-1; 11 bases match TRBD2. Germline CDR1 is DFQATT and CDR2 is SNEGSKA (reference sequence). V was pared by 6 bases and J by 9 bases, with 10 bases of the junction left unmatched. This CDR3 is 14 amino acids long. This CDR3 is CSAPPSGRFGEQFF. For the CDR3, the DNA is TGCAGTGCACCTCCTAGCGGGAGGTTTGGTGAGCAGTTCTTC.

This clonotype came up a few times. The V and J genes are TRBV7-9 and TRBJ2-7; 9 bases match TRBD1. The CDR3 runs 17 residues. Germline trimming cut 5 bases from V and 2 bases from J; bases unmatched to any gene: 13. Germline CDR1 reads SEHNR; CDR2 reads FQNEAQ (reference sequence). CDR3: CASSGPMHRGRAYEQYF. DNA for the CDR3: TGTGCCAGCAGCGGACCAATGCACAGGGGGCGAGCCTACGAGCAGTACTTC.

This clonotype has ten or more counts. The chain recombines TRBV3-1 with TRBJ2-7; 9 bases line up with TRBD2. The CDR3 spans 14 residues. The J segment lost 1 base and the V segment lost 3 bases, leaving 1 base of the junction unmatched. Germline loops: CDR1 LGHDT, CDR2 YNNKEL (reference sequence). The DNA for the CDR3 is TGTGCCAGCAGCCAGCTAGCGGGGTCCTACGAGCAGTACTTC. It is translated as CASSQLAGSYEQYF.

This clonotype was observed at least ten times. The rearrangement joins TRBV23-1 to TRBJ1-1; D ambiguous. TRBV23-1 is an ORF, and what it does is uncertain. The V end lost 11 bases, the J end lost 8 bases, and 15 bases lay between the germline ends. This CDR3 is 11 amino acids long. In DNA form, the CDR3 reads TGCGCCGTCTGTGGCGGATCGGAAGCTTTCTTT. It is translated as CAVCGGSEAFF.